Following are 7 T cell receptor beta chains from one sample sequenced in a study of shared clonotypes between healthy human individuals. Libraries were prepared by immunoSEQ multiplex PCR; TCRdb keeps only in-frame clonotypes and omits some of them. The data contain about 2.3 million clones, more than 80% of them singletons. The sample consisted of naive CD4+ T cells from PBMCs. The subset denotes: CD45RA+ positively selected. The origin of the receptors is a man in his late teens or twenties in good health. Some clones in this sample may be carry-over from other donors' samples.

The chain carries TRBV30 and TRBJ2-3, with 7 bases fitting TRBD1. The germline V gene has CDR1 GTSNPN and CDR2 SVGIG (reference sequence). J was trimmed by 3 bases and V by 1 base; bases with no gene match: 4. This CDR3 has 14 residues. In DNA, the CDR3 is TGTGCCTGGAGTGGAGGGGGCTGGACAGATACGCAGTATTTT. This gives the protein CAWSGGGWTDTQYF.

The rearrangement links TRBV27 to TRBJ2-1; D is unresolved. CDR1 MNHEY and CDR2 SMNVEV come from the germline V gene (reference sequence). The V end was cut by 5 bases, the J end by 9 bases, with 11 bases between. The CDR3 extends over 12 amino acids. CDR3 residues: CASSLLDGEQFF. CDR3 DNA: TGTGCCAGCAGTCTCCTAGATGGTGAGCAGTTCTTC.

This rearrangement joins TRBV28 to TRBJ1-1, with no clear D. The CDR3 is 12 amino acids. The V end lost 1 base, the J end lost 11 bases, and 11 bases lay between the germline ends. Per germline, CDR1 MDHEN and CDR2 SYDVKM. DNA for the CDR3: TGTGCCAGCAGTTTATCTTCAGGAATGGCTTTCTTT. Translation gives CASSLSSGMAFF.

The chain employs TRBV5-1 and TRBJ2-1; 7 bases fit TRBD2. Losses at the gene ends were 7 bases for V and 5 bases for J; bases not matched to a gene: 9. Germline loops: CDR1 SGHRS, CDR2 YFSETQ. The CDR3 has 14 amino acids. In nucleotides, the CDR3 is TGCGCCAGCGCTAGGGCGGGAGAGGACAATGAGCAGTTCTTC. It is translated as CASARAGEDNEQFF.

This clone was counted a single time. The rearrangement uses TRBV19 and TRBJ2-7; D might be TRBD1 or TRBD2, each matching 5 bases. Per germline, CDR1 LNHDA and CDR2 SQIVND (reference sequence). V was pared by 2 bases and J by 6 bases, with 17 bases between. The CDR3 has 15 residues. CDR3 bases: TGTGCCAGTAGTATAAGGGACCTAAAAACAGGCGAGCAGTACTTC. It codes for CASSIRDLKTGEQYF.

The rearrangement joins TRBV29-1 to TRBJ2-1, with 9 bases identical to TRBD2. Trimming took 3 bases from V and 15 from J; bases not matched to a gene: 18. The CDR3 loop spans 15 amino acids. From germline, CDR1 is SQVTM and CDR2 ANQGSEA. CDR3 amino acids: CSVEISSVLAGKRFF. The CDR3 DNA reads TGCAGCGTTGAGATCAGTTCTGTGCTAGCGGGAAAACGGTTCTTC.

This clone was picked up a small number of times. The V and J genes are TRBV5-1 and TRBJ1-2, with a possible D match to TRBD1 (6 bases). Germline V gene data show CDR1 as SGHRS and CDR2 as YFSETQ. V was shortened by 4 bases and J by 6 bases, with 19 bases between the two germline ends. The CDR3 covers 15 residues. The CDR3 nucleotides read TGCGCCAGCAGCCTACAGGGTCACCCGGGCGATGGCTACACCTTC. Its protein product is CASSLQGHPGDGYTF. Drawing the rest from reference TRBV5-1 and TRBJ1-2, the complete variable domain is KAGVTQTPRYLIKTRGQQVTLSCSPISGHRSVSWYQQTPGQGLQFLFEYFSETQRNKGNFPGRFSGRQFSNSRSEMNVSTLELGDSALYLCASSLQGHPGDGYTFGSGTRLTVV.